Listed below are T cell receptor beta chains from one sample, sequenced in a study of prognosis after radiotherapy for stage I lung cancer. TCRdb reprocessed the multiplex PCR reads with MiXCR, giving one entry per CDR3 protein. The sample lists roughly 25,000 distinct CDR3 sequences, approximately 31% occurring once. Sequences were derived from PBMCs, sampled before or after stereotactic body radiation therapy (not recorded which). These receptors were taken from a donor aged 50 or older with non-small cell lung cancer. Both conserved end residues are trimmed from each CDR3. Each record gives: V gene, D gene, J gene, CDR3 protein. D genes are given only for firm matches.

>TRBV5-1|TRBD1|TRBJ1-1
ASSLEGTGGNTEAF
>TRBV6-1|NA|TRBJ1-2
ASSENRINYGYT
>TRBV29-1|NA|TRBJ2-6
SVETDSGANVLT
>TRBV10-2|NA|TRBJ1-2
PSMGTGGYGYT
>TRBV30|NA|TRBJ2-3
AWSLLRAATDTQY
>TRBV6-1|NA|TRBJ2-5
ASSPATRAVQEIQY
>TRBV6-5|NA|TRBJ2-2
ASSYSYTGAGELF
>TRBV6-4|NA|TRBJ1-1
ASRPIGVNTEAF
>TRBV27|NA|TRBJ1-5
ASSLRSRGAQH
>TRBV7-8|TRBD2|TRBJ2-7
ASSFPLAGGFGEQY
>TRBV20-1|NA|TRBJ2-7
SAAKGVEQY
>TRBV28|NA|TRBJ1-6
ASRSGDDSPLH
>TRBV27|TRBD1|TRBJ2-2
ASSLRSHGQGEEAGELF
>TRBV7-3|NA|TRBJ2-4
ASSLNPDPELAKNIQY
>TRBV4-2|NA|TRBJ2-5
ASSQDRERS
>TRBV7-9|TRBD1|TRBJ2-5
ASSPSRADRGRTETQY
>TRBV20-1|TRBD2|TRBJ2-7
SARVTSGTPSYEQY